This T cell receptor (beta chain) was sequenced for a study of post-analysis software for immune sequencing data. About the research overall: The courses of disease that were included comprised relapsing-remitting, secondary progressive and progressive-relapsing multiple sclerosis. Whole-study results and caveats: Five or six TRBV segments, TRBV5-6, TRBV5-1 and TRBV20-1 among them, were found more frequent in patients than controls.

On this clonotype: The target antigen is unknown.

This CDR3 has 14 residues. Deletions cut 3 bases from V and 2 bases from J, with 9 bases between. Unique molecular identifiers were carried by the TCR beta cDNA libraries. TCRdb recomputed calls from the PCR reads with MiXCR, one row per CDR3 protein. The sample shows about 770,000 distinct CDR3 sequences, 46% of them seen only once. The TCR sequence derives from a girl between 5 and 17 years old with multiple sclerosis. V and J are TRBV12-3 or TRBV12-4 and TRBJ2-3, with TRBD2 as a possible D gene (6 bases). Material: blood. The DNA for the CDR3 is TGTGCCAGCAGTTTTAGCGGTACCACAGATACGCAGTATTTT. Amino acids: CASSFSGTTDTQYF.